The sample holds a few counts of the clone carrying this TCR beta chain. The target antigen is unknown. The entry originates in a study of T cell responses to AZD1222 COVID-19 vaccine. Overall study results and limits: Scientists sampled the repertoires only once the peak T cell response had passed. A rise in Spike-specific TCR breadth and depth followed two AZD1222 doses. Of spike-specific TCRs, nearly half reportedly target regions left unmutated in variants. The sample set comprised mostly white British donors with more females, and clonal diversity was possibly underestimated.

In germline, CDR1 is WSHSY, CDR2 SAAADI. The V gene end was trimmed by 6 bases and the J gene end by 2 bases; junction bases not matched to a gene: 8. This CDR3 has 17 amino acids. TCRdb keeps only in-frame clones here, not all; method: immunoSEQ multiplex PCR. The repertoire holds some 150,000 clones, with 70% to 90% as singletons. Here the sequenced sample was peripheral blood, taken 28 days after the second dose of the MenACWY control vaccine. The source of this sequence is an adult who received the MenACWY meningococcal vaccine as a control. This sequence joins TRBV10-2 and TRBJ2-2; 11 positions match TRBD2. CDR3 sequence reads: CASSFPGLAVNTGELFF. As DNA, the CDR3 is TGCGCCAGCAGCTTTCCGGGACTAGCGGTTAACACCGGGGAGCTGTTTTTT.